The clone carrying this T cell receptor (beta chain) was observed a handful of times. Antigen specificity is unknown. The data belong to a study of beta chain features in type 1 diabetes. This CDR3 region has 14 residues. V lost 2 bases to trimming and J lost 6 bases, with 11 bases between them. Germline CDR1 reads ENHRY; CDR2 reads SYGVKD. Investigators reverse transcribed all isolated RNA, so they sequenced expressed TCRB transcripts. Profiled with immunoSEQ multiplex PCR; TCRdb holds only in-frame clones, not every one. The data show more than 250,000 clones, 20% seen once. The study, taken as a whole, reports: Patients with type 1 diabetes carried fewer insertions and had more deletions at their VDJ junctions. Compared to healthy donors, patients appeared to have naive, central memory and Treg TCRB repertoires that were more alike. All four CD4+ subsets from Type 1 diabetes patients carried moderately but significantly shorter TCRB CDR3s.

The chain has TRBV10-3 and TRBJ1-5; tentative D call: TRBD1 (5 bases). The sequence was obtained from a woman aged 40 to 49 with type 1 diabetes. The sequenced sample consisted of naive CD4+ T cells from blood. The CDR3 sequence is CAISEPGGIQPQHF. The CDR3 DNA reads TGTGCCATCAGTGAGCCGGGGGGAATTCAGCCCCAGCATTTT.